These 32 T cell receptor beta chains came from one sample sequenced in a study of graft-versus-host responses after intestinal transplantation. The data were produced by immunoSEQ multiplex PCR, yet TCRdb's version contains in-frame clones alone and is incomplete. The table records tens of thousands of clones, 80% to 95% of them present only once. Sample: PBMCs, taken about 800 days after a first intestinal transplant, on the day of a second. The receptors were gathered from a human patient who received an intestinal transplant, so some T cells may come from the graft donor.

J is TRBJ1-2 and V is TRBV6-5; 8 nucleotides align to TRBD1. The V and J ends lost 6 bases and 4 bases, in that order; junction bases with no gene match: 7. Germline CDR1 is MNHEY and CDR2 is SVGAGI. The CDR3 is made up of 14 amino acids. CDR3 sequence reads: CASRPGTGGYGYTF. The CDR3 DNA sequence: TGTGCCAGCAGGCCGGGGACAGGTGGCTATGGCTACACCTTC.

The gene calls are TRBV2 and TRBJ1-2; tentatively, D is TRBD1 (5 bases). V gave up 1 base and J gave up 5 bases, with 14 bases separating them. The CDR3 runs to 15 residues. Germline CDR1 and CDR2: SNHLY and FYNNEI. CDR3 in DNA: TGTGCCAGCAGTGAAGGTCGGGGCTTTGGGTATGGCTACACCTTC. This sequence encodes CASSEGRGFGYGYTF. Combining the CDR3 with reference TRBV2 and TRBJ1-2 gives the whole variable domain EPEVTQTPSHQVTQMGQEVILRCVPISNHLYFYWYRQILGQKVEFLVSFYNNEISEKSEIFDDQFSVERPDGSNFTLKIRSTKLEDSAMYFCASSEGRGFGYGYTFGSGTRLTVV.

The CDR3 protein is CASSLGGSYNEQFF. The CDR3 nucleotides read TGTGCCAGCAGCTTAGGCGGATCCTACAATGAGCAGTTCTTC. The chain carries TRBV11-2 and TRBJ2-1; no definite D call. The CDR3 extends over 14 amino acids. Germline V gives CDR1 SGHAT, CDR2 FQNNGV. Trimming cost V 1 base and J 1 base, with 5 bases left between them.

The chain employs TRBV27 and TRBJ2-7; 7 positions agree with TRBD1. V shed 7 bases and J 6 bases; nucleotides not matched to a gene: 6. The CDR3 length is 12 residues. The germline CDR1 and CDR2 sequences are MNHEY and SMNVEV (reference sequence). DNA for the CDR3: TGTGCCAGCAATAGACAGGGTAGCGAGCAGTACTTC. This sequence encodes CASNRQGSEQYF.

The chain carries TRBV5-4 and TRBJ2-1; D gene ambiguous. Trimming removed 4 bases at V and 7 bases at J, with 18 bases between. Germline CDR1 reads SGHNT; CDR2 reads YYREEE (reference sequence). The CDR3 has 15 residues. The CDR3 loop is CASSIGWAQENEQFF. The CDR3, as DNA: TGTGCCAGCAGCATTGGGTGGGCCCAGGAGAATGAGCAGTTCTTC. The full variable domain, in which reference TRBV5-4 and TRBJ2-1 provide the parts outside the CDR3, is ETGVTQSPTHLIKTRGQQVTLRCSSQSGHNTVSWYQQALGQGPQFIFQYYREEENGRGNFPPRFSGLQFPNYSSELNVNALELDDSALYLCASSIGWAQENEQFFGPGTRLTVL.

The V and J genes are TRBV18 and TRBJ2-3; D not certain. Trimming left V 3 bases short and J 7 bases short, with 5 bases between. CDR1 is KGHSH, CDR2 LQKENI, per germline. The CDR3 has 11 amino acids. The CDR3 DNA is TGTGCCAGCTCACCGACAAATACGCAGTATTTT. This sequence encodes CASSPTNTQYF.

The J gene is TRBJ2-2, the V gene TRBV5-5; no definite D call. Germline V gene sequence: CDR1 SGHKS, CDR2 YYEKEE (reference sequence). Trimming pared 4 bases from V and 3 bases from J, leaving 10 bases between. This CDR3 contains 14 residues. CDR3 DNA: TGTGCCAGCAGCCCATTCCTAGACACCGGGGAGCTGTTTTTT. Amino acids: CASSPFLDTGELFF.

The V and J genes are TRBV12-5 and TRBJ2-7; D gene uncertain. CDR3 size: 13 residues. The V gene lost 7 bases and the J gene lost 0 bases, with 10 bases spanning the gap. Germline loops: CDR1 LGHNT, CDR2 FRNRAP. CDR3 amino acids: CASAPEPSYEQYF. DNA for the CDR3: TGTGCTAGTGCCCCGGAGCCCTCCTACGAGCAGTACTTC.

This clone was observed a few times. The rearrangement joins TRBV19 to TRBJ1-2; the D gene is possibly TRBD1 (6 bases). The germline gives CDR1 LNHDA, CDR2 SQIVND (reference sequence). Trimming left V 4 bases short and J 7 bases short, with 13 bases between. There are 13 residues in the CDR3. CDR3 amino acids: CASSTLQGGGYTF. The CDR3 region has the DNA TGTGCCAGTAGTACCCTACAGGGAGGTGGCTACACCTTC.

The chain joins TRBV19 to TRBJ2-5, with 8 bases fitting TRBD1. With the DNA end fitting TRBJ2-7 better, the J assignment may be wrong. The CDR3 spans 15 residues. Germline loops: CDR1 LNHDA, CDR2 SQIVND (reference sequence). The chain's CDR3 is CASSIGTGPSYEQYF. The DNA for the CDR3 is TGTGCCAGTAGTATAGGGACAGGGCCAAGCTACGAGCAGTACTTC.

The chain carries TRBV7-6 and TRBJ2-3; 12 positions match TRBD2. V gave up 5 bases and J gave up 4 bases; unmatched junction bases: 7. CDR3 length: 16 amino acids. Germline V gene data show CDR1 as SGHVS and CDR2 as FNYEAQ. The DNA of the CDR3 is TGTGCCAGCAGCATACCTAGCGGGAGGGCCCCAGATACGCAGTATTTT. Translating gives CASSIPSGRAPDTQYF.

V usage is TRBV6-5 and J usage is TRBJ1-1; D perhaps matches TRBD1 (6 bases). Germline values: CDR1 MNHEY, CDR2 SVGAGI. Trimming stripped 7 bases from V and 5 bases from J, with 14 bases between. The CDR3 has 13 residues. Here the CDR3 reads CASKLQGRTEAFF. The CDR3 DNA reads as TGTGCCAGCAAATTACAGGGAAGGACTGAAGCTTTCTTT.

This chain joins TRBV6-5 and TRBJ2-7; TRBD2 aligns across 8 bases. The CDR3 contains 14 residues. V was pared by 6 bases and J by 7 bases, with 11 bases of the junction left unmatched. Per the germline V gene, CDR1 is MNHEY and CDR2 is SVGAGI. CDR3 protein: CASSRTSGPREQYF. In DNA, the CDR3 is TGTGCCAGCAGCCGCACTAGCGGCCCTCGGGAGCAGTACTTC.

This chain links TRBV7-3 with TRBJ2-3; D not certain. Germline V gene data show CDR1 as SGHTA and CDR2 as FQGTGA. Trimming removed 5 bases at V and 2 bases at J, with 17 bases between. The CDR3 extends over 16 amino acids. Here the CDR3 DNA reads TGTGCCAGCAGCCCCCGGTTGGGAAAGCTCACAGATACGCAGTATTTT. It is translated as CASSPRLGKLTDTQYF.

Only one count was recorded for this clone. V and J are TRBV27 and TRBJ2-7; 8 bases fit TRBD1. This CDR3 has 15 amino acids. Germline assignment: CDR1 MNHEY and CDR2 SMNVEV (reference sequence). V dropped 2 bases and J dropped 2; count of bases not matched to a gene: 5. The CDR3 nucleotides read TGTGCCAGCAGTTTAGCGTCAGGGGGCCCCTACGAGCAGTACTTC. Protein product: CASSLASGGPYEQYF.

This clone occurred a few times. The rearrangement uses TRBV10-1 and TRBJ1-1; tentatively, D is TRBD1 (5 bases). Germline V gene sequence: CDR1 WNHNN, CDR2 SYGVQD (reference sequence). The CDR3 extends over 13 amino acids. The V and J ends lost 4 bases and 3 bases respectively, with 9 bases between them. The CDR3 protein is CASSGWDYTEAFF. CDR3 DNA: TGCGCCAGCAGTGGTTGGGACTACACTGAAGCTTTCTTT.

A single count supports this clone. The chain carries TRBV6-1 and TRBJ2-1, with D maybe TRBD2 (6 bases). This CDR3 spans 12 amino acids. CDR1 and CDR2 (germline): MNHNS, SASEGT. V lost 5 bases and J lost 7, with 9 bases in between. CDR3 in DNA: TGTGCCAGCAGTATCAGCGGGAATGAGCAGTTCTTC. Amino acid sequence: CASSISGNEQFF.

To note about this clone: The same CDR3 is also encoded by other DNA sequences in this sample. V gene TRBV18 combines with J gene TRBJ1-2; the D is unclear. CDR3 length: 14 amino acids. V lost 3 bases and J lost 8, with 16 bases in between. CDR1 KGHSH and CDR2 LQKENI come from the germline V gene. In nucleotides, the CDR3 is TGTGCCAGCTCACCTGAAGGCGCAGGAAGCGGCTACACCTTC. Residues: CASSPEGAGSGYTF.

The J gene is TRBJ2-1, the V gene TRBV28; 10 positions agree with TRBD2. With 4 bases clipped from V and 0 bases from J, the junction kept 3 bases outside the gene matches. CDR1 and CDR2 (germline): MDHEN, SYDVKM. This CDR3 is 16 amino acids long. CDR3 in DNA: TGTGCCAGCAGTTCCTCTAGCGGGAGCTCCTACAATGAGCAGTTCTTC. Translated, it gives CASSSSSGSSYNEQFF.

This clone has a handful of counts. CDR3 protein: CASSLVVGATYGYTF. In nucleotides, the CDR3 is TGTGCCAGCAGCTTAGTCGTAGGGGCAACCTATGGCTACACCTTC. The V gene is TRBV7-9, the J gene TRBJ1-2; a weak D match, TRBD1 (5 bases). V lost 1 base and J lost 4, with 13 bases in between. Germline CDR1 is SEHNR and CDR2 is FQNEAQ (reference sequence). The CDR3 is 15 residues long.

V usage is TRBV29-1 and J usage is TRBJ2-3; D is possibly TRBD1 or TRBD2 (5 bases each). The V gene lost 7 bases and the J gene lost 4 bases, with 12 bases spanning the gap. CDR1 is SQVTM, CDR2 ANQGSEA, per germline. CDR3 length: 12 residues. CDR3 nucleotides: TGCAGCGCGGGGACGGGCGCAGATACGCAGTATTTT. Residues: CSAGTGADTQYF.

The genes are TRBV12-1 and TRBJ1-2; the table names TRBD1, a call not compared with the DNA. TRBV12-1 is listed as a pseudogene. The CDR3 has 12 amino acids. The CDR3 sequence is CASSFAQDGYTF. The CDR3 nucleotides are TGTGCCAGCAGCTTTGCGCAGGATGGCTACACCTTC.

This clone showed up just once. The CDR3, as DNA: TGTGCAAGTCGCTCTAGCGGGGTTAGGGGTTGGCTTTCCCCCCAAGAGACCCAGTACTTC. It codes for CASRSSGVRGWLSPQETQYF. The chain couples TRBV12-2 to TRBJ2-5; TRBD2, the table's D call, was not compared with the DNA. TRBV12-2 is assigned pseudogene status. The CDR3 sequence is 20 residues long.

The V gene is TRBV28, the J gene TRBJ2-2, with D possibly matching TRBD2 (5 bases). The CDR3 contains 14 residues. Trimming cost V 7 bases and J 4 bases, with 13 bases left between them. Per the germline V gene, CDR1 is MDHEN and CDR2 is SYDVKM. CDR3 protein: CASTRPSGTGELFF. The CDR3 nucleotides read TGTGCCAGCACCCGCCCCAGCGGCACCGGGGAGCTGTTTTTT.

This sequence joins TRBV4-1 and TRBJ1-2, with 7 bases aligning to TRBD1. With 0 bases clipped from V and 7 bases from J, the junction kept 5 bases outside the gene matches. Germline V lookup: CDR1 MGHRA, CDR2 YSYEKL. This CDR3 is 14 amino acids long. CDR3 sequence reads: CASSQDDRAGGYTF. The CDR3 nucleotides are TGCGCCAGCAGCCAAGATGACAGGGCCGGTGGCTACACCTTC.

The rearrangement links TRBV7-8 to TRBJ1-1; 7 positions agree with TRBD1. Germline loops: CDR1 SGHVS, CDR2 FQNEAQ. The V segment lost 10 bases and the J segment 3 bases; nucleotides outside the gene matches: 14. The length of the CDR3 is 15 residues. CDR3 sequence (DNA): TGTGCCACCCGTACAACGGGACAGATTTACACTGAAGCTTTCTTT. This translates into CATRTTGQIYTEAFF.

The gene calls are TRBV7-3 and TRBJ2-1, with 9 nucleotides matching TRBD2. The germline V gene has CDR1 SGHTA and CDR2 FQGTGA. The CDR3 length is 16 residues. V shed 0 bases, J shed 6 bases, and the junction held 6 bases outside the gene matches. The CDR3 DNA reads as TGTGCCAGCAGCTTAACTAGCGGGAGTGTGATCAATGAGCAGTTCTTC. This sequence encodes CASSLTSGSVINEQFF.

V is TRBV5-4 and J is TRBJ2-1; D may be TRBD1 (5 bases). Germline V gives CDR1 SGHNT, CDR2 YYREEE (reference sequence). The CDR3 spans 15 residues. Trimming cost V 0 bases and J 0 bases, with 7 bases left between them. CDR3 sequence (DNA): TGTGCCAGCAGCTTGGGACAGTTCTCCTACAATGAGCAGTTCTTC. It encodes CASSLGQFSYNEQFF. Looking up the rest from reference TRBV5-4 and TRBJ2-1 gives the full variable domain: ETGVTQSPTHLIKTRGQQVTLRCSSQSGHNTVSWYQQALGQGPQFIFQYYREEENGRGNFPPRFSGLQFPNYSSELNVNALELDDSALYLCASSLGQFSYNEQFFGPGTRLTVL.

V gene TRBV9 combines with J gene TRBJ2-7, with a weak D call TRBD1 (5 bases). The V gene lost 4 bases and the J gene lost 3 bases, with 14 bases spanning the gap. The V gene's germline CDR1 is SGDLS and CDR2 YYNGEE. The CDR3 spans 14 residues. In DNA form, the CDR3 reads TGTGCCAGCAGCTACTCGGACACGTTCTACGAGCAGTACTTC. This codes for CASSYSDTFYEQYF.

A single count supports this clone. The DNA for the CDR3 is TGTGCCAGCACCCCTCTGGGTACTAGCACAGATACGCAGTATTTT. Translation: CASTPLGTSTDTQYF. The chain joins TRBV2 to TRBJ2-3; D remains unclear. Between the trimmed V and J ends, which lost 7 bases and 0 bases, there was a span of 14 bases. CDR3 length: 15 residues. The germline CDR1 and CDR2 sequences are SNHLY and FYNNEI.

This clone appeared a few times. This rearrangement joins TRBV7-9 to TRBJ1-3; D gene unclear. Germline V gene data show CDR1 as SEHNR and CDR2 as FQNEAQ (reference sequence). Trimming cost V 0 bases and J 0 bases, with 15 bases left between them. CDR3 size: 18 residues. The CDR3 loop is CASSLAGFRRASGNTIYF. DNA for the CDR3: TGTGCCAGCAGCTTAGCGGGGTTTAGGAGGGCCTCTGGAAACACCATATATTTT.

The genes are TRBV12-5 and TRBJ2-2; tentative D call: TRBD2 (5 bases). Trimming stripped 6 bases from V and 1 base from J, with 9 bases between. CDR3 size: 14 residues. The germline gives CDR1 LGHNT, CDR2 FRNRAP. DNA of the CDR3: TGTGCTAGTGGGACGGACTGGAACACCGGGGAGCTGTTTTTT. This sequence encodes CASGTDWNTGELFF. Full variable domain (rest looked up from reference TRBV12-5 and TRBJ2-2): DARVTQTPRHKVTEMGQEVTMRCQPILGHNTVFWYRQTMMQGLELLAYFRNRAPLDDSGMPKDRFSAEMPDATLATLKIQPSEPRDSAVYFCASGTDWNTGELFFGEGSRLTVL.